This TCR beta chain was observed in a study of T cell responses to AZD1222 COVID-19 vaccine. Study-wide points: Increases in Spike-specific TCR breadth and depth were seen after two AZD1222 doses.

TCRdb's table, derived via immunoSEQ multiplex PCR, lists solely in-frame clones and lacks some. The sample consists of about 140,000 clones, 90% of them appearing once. In regard to this clone: The antigen is not known.

The ends were cut back, 5 bases at V and 0 bases at J, with 10 bases in the middle. Germline assignment: CDR1 KGHDR and CDR2 SFDVKD. The CDR3 is 14 amino acids. The sample in question was peripheral blood, obtained on day 0 of AZD1222 vaccination. The V and J genes are TRBV24-1 and TRBJ2-7; D not resolved. The TCR was taken from an adult in good health. The CDR3 protein is CATSGAESSYEQYF. DNA for the CDR3: TGTGCCACCAGTGGTGCGGAGAGCTCCTACGAGCAGTACTTC.